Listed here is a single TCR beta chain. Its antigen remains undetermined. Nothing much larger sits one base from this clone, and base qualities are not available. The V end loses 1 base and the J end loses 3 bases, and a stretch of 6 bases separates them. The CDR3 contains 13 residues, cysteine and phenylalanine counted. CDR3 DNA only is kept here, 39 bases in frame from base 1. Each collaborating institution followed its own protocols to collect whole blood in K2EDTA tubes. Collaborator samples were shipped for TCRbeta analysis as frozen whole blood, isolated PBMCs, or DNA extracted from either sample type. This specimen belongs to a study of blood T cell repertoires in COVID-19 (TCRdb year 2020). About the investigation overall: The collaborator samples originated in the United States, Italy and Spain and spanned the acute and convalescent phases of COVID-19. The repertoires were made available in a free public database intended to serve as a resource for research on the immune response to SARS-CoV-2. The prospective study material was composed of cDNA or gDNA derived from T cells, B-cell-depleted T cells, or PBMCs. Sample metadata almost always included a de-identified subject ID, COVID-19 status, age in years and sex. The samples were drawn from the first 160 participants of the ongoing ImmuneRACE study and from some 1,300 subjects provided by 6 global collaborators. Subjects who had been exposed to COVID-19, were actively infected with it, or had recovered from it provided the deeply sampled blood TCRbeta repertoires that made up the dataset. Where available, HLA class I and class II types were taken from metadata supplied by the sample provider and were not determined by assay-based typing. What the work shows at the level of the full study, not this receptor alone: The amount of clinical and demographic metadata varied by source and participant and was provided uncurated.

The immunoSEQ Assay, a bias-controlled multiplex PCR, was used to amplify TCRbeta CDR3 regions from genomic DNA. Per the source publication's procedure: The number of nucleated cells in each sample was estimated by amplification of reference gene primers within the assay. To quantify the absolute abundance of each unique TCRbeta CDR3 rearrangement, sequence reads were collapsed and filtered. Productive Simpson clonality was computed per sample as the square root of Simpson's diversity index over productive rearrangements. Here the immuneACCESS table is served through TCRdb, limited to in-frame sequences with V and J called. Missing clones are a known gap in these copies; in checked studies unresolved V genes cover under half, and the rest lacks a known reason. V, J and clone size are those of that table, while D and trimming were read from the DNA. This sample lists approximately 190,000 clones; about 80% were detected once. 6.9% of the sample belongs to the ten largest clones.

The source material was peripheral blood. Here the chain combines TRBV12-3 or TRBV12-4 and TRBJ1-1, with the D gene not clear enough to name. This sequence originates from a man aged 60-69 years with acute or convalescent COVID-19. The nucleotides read TGTGCCAGCAGTTTAGGGGAGTACACTGAAGCTTTCTTT. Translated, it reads CASSLGEYTEAFF.